This T cell receptor (beta chain) is from a study of cytomegalovirus exposure and HLA in healthy donors. Study-wide results and caveats: Previously analyzed data showed that most TCR beta V segments were productive at a frequency of about 90% or about 30%.

The germline V gene encodes CDR1 GTSNPN and CDR2 SVGIG (reference sequence). The V end lost 4 bases, the J end lost 1 base, and 17 bases lay between the germline ends. This CDR3 contains 15 residues. Researchers ran the PCR with 60 Vbeta and 13 Jbeta primers. The repertoire was sequenced with immunoSEQ multiplex PCR; TCRdb's copy has only in-frame clones and lacks some. Of about 76,000 clones in the sample, around 84% were seen once. Worth noting for this clone: Its target is not known.

The source of this sequence is a woman aged 40 to 49 in good health and CMV-seropositive. This rearrangement joins TRBV30 to TRBJ2-7, with D possibly matching TRBD1 (6 bases). The sample taken for sequencing was PBMCs. The CDR3 region has the DNA TGTGCCTGGAACTCCCAGGACAGAATATCCTACGAGCAGTACTTC. Its protein is CAWNSQDRISYEQYF.